This T cell receptor beta chain was retrieved from a study of T-cell reconstitution after alpha-beta-depleted transplantation in children. Findings of the study overall: Newly made T cells mostly supplied T-cell counts and diversity one year after transplant. Reportedly, roughly two months post-transplant, alpha-beta T cells arose from several hundred expanded graft clones. For some patients, TCRbeta diversity was high at day 60 because of recipient T cells and thymic progenitors that survived.

A TCRbeta library incorporating unique molecular identifiers was prepared. TCRdb independently ran MiXCR on the PCR reads; one entry per CDR3 protein. The sample has approximately 490,000 distinct CDR3 sequences, more than 9% seen once. This CDR3 is built from 18 residues. V lost 0 bases, J lost 3 bases, and 9 bases stayed unmatched. Germline V lookup: CDR1 LGHNA, CDR2 YSLEER. Turning to this clonotype: Its antigen remains unidentified.

The chain uses TRBV4-3 and TRBJ2-1; the match to TRBD2 covers 9 bases. The TCR was taken from a child aged 2-15 years with inherited bone marrow failure, due to receive a stem cell transplant. The sample consisted of PBMCs, taken before TCRalphabeta/CD19-depleted stem cell transplant. The CDR3 loop reads CASSQDTAGGYFYNEQFF. CDR3 bases: TGCGCCAGCAGCCAAGATACAGCGGGAGGCTACTTCTACAATGAGCAGTTCTTC.